A single T cell receptor (beta chain) is shown here with its context. This sample was included in a study of OX40 agonist ivuxolimab in advanced cancers. Germline CDR1 and CDR2: SQVTM and ANQGSEA. CDR3 size: 11 residues. V dropped 2 bases and J dropped 8 bases, with 7 bases sitting between them. Enrollment shut out patients with autoimmune disease history or systemic immunosuppression. Patients had blood sampled at baseline and again on cycle 4 day 1 and cycle 7 day 1. Only in-frame clones appear in the TCRdb table, and some are missing; sequencing was by immunoSEQ multiplex PCR. This table has roughly 28,000 clones, 87% appearing once.

The source material was CD4+ or CD8+ T cells sorted from blood, sampled in a trial of the OX40 agonist ivuxolimab. The receptor comes from an adult with an advanced solid tumor such as melanoma, head and neck, liver or kidney cancer. The chain links TRBV29-1 to TRBJ2-1; D is unclear. The CDR3 nucleotides read TGCAGCGTTGAATATGGTTATGAGCAGTTCTTC. Protein: CSVEYGYEQFF.